The clone carrying this T cell receptor beta chain has only a few counts. This sample was included in a study of T cell responses to AZD1222 COVID-19 vaccine. The data were produced by immunoSEQ multiplex PCR, yet TCRdb's version contains in-frame clones alone and is incomplete. The sample carries approximately 180,000 clones, around 89% recorded once. The CDR3 length is 14 residues. The TCR sequence derives from an adult in good health. The sample consisted of peripheral blood, taken on day 0 of AZD1222 vaccination. This rearrangement joins TRBV21-1 to TRBJ2-2. TRBV21-1 counts as a pseudogene. The chain's CDR3 is CPWGDKREGGELFF. The CDR3 DNA reads TGCCCCTGGGGGGACAAGAGAGAGGGCGGGGAGCTGTTTTTT.